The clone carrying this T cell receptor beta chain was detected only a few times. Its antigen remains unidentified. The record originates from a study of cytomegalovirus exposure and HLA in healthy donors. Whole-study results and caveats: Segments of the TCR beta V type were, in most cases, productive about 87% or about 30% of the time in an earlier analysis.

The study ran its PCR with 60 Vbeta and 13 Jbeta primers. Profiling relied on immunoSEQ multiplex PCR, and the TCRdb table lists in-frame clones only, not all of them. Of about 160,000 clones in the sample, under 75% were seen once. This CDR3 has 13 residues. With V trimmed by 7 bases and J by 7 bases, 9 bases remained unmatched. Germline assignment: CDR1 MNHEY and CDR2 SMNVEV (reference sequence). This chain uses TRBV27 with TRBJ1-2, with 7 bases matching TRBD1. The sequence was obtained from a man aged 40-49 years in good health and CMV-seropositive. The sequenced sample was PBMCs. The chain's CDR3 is CASKGQARGGYTF. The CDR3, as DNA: TGTGCCAGCAAAGGACAGGCTCGGGGTGGCTACACCTTC.